This T cell receptor beta chain was sequenced for a study of blood T cell repertoires in COVID-19. Study-wide context: The United States, Italy and Spain supplied acute and convalescent COVID-19 samples. Sources were T cells, B-cell-depleted T cells, or PBMCs; the material itself was cDNA or gDNA.

Per germline, CDR1 LNHDA and CDR2 SQIVND (reference sequence). With 6 bases removed from V and 4 bases from J, the gap between germline ends came to 16 bases. The CDR3 loop spans 15 amino acids. In the original workflow: Scientists estimated how many nucleated cells there were by amplifying reference gene primers. TCRdb's copy holds only in-frame clones and misses some; the assay was immunoSEQ multiplex PCR. The V and J calls and clone size were taken over from that table, and D and trimming were inferred from the DNA. The sample carries 210,000 or so clones, approximately 91% recorded once. Input material: peripheral blood. The TCR comes from a woman between 35 and 50 years old with acute or convalescent COVID-19. The chain joins TRBV19 to TRBJ1-5, with D possibly TRBD1 on 5 matching bases. The CDR3 DNA reads TGTGCCAGTAGCAGGGAGGGGTTTCGAAATCAGCCCCAGCATTTT. Its protein product is CASSREGFRNQPQHF.